This T cell receptor beta chain was recorded in a study of a mutant IDH1 vaccine in newly diagnosed glioma. Study information: Of the patients given treatment, approximately 62% were male and 37.5% were female, and a mean age of approximately 37 years was recorded.

General study points: Induction of immune responses by the vaccine occurred in approximately 93% of patients.

Time point given: baseline, week 1 (first vaccination visit). Described treatment: pre-vaccination baseline after standard-of-care therapy. The CDR3 has 12 amino acids. Germline CDR1 and CDR2: GTSNPN and SVGIG (reference sequence). The V and J ends lost 3 bases and 0 bases respectively, with 5 bases between them. Concerning this clone itself: Its antigen is undetermined.

Some clones are missing from TCRdb's copy, which holds only in-frame ones; the method was immunoSEQ multiplex PCR. The table records about 67,000 clones, around 82% of them present only once. Sequenced here: peripheral blood mononuclear cells (PBMCs), sampled from a glioma patient treated with radiotherapy, temozolomide or both. The chain employs TRBV30 and TRBJ1-2; a possible D gene is TRBD1 (5 bases). This clonotype was sampled from a woman aged 18 to 35 with glioma. Some clones in this sample may be carry-over from other donors' samples. The CDR3, as DNA: TGTGCCTGGAGGGGGGCTAACTATGGCTACACCTTC. Its translation is CAWRGANYGYTF.